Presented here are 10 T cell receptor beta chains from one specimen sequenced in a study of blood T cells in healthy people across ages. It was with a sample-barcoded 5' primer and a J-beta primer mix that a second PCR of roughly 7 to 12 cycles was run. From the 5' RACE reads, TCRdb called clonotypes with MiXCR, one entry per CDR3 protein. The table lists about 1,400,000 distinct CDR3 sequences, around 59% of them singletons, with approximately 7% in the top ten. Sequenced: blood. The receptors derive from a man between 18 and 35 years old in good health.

CDR3 nucleotide sequence: TGTGCCAGCAGCTTAGGCCCTCTAGCGGATCCCTCCTACGAGCAGTACTTC. This encodes CASSLGPLADPSYEQYF. The rearrangement uses TRBV7-6 and TRBJ2-7; TRBD2 matches 7 bases. The CDR3 is made up of 17 amino acids. Germline CDR1 and CDR2: SGHVS and FNYEAQ. Unmatched junction bases numbered 9, after V lost 1 base and J lost 0 bases.

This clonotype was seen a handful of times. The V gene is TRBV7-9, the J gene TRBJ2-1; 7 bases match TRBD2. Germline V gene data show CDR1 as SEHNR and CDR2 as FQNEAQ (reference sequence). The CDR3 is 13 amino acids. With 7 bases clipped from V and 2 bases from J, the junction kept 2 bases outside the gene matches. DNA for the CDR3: TGTGCCAGCACGACTAGCCCCTACAATGAGCAGTTCTTC. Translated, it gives CASTTSPYNEQFF.

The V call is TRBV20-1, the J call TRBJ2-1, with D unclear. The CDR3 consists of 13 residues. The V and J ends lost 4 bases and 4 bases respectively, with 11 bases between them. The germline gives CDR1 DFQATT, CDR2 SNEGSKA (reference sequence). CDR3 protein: CSAKGTVYNEQFF. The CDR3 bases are TGCAGTGCTAAAGGAACGGTTTACAATGAGCAGTTCTTC.

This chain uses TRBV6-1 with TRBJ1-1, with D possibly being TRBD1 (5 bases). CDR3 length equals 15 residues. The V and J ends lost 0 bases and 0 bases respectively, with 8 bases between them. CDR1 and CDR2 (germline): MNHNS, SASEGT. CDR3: CASSEAHRMNTEAFF. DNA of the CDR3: TGTGCCAGCAGTGAAGCGCACAGGATGAACACTGAAGCTTTCTTT.

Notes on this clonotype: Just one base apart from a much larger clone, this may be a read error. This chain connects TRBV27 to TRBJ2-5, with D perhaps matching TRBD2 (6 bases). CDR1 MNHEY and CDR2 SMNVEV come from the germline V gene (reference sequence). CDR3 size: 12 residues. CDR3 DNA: TGTGCCTGCAGCATTATGGGGGGTCGGCAGTACTTC. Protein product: CACSIMGGRQYF.

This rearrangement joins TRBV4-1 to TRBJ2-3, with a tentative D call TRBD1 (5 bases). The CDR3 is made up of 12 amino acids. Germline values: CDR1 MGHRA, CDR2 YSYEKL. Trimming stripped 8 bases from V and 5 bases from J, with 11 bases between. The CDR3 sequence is CASGQGKDTQYF. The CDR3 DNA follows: TGCGCCAGCGGGCAGGGCAAAGATACGCAGTATTTT.

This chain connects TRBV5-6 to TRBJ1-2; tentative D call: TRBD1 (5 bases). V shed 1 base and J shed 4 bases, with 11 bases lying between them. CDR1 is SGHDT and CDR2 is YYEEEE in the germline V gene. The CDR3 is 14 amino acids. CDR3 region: CASSLSGIGYGYTF. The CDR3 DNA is TGTGCCAGCAGCTTGTCAGGGATTGGCTATGGCTACACCTTC.

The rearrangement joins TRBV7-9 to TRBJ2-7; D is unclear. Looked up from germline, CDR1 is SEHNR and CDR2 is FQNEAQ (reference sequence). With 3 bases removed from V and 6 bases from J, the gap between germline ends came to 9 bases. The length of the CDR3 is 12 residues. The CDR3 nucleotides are TGTGCCAGCAGCTTTGCTGGTGGCGAGCAGTACTTC. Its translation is CASSFAGGEQYF.

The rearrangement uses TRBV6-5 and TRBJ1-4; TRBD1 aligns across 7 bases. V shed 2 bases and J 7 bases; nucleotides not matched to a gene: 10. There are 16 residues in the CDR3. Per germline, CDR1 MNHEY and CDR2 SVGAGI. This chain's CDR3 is CASSYGTGENSEKLFF. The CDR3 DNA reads TGTGCCAGCAGTTACGGCACAGGGGAAAACAGTGAAAAACTGTTTTTT.

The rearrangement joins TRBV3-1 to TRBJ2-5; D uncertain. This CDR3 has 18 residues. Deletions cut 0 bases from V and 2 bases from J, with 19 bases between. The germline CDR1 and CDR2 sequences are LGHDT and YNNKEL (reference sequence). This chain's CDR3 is CASSQDWTLDPLQETQYF. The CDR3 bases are TGTGCCAGCAGCCAAGATTGGACCTTGGACCCGCTACAAGAGACCCAGTACTTC.